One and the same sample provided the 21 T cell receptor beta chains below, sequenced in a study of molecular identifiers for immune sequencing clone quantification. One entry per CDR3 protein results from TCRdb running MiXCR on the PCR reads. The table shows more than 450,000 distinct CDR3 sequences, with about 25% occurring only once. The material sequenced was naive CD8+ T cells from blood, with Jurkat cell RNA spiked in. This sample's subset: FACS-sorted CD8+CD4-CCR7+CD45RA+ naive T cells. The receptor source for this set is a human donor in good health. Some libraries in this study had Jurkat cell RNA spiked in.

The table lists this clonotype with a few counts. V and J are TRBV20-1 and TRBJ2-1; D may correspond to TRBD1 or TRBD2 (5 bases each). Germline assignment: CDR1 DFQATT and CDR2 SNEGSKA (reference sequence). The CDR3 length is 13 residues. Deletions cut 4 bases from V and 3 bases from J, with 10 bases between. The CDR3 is CSAKGTDYNEQFF. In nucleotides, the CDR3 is TGCAGTGCTAAGGGGACCGACTACAATGAGCAGTTCTTC.

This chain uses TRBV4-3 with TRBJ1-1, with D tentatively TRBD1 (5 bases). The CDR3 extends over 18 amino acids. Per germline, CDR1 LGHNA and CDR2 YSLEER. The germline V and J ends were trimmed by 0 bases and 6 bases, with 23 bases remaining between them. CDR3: CASSQDRGGVGPLAEAFF. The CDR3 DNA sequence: TGCGCCAGCAGCCAAGATCGGGGGGGAGTAGGTCCGTTGGCTGAAGCTTTCTTT.

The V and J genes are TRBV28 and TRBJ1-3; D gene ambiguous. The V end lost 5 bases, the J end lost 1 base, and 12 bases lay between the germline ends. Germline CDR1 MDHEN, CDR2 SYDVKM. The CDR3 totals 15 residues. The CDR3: CASSPFGQSGNTIYF. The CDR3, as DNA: TGTGCCAGCAGTCCATTTGGGCAGTCTGGAAACACCATATATTTT.

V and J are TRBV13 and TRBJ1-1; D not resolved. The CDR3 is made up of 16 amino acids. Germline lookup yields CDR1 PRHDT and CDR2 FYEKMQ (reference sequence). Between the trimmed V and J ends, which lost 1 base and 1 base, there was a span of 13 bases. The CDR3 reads CASSLVLVSPNTEAFF. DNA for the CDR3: TGTGCCAGCAGCTTAGTGTTGGTCAGCCCGAACACTGAAGCTTTCTTT.

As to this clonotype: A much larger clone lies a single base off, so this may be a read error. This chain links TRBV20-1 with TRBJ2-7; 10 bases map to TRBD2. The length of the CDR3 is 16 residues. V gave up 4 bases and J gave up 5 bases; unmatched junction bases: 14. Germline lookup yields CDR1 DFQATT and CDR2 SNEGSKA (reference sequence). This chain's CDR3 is CSATLAGELLRNEQYF. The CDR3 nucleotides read TGCAGTGCTACCCTAGCGGGAGAGCTCCTACGGAACGAGCAGTACTTC.

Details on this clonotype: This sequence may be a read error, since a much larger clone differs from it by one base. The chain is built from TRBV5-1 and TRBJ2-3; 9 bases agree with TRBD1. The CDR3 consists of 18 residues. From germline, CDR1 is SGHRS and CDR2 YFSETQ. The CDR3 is CASSAKNLGTGRTGTQYF. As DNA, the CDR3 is TGCGCCAGCAGCGCAAAAAACCTAGGGACAGGGCGCACAGGTACGCAGTATTTT.

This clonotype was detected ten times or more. CDR3 DNA: TGCGCCAGCAGACAGGGCAACACTGAAGCTTTCTTT. This sequence encodes CASRQGNTEAFF. This chain uses TRBV5-1 with TRBJ1-1, with a possible D match to TRBD1 (6 bases). Germline V lookup: CDR1 SGHRS, CDR2 YFSETQ. Trimming cost V 5 bases and J 2 bases, with 7 bases left between them. The CDR3 covers 12 residues.

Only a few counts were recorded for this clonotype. The DNA for the CDR3 is TGTGCCAGCAGTTTAGTGCCTTCGAACTATGGCTACACCTTC. Amino acid sequence: CASSLVPSNYGYTF. The chain couples TRBV12-3 or TRBV12-4 to TRBJ1-2; D unresolved. V was cut by 1 base and J by 2 bases, with 8 bases left in between. CDR3 length: 14 amino acids.

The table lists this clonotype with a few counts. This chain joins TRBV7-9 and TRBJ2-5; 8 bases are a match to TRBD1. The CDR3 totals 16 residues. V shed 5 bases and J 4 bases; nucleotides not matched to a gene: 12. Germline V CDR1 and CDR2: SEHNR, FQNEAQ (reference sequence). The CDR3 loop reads CASSPTTGVTGETQYF. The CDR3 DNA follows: TGTGCCAGCAGCCCCACGACAGGGGTCACGGGAGAGACCCAGTACTTC.

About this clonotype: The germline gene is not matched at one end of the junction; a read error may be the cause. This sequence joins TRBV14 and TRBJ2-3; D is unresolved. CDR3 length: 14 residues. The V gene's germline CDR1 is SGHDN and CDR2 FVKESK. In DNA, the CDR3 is TGTGCCAGCAGCCAAGACATGGGTGGTGGTACGCGGTATTTT. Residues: CASSQDMGGGTRYF.

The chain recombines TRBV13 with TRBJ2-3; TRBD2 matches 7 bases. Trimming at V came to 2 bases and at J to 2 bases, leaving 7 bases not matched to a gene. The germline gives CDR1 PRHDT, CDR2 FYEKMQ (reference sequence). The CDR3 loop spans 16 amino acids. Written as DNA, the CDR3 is TGTGCCAGCAGCTTAATGGGGACTAAAGTCACAGATACGCAGTATTTT. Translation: CASSLMGTKVTDTQYF.

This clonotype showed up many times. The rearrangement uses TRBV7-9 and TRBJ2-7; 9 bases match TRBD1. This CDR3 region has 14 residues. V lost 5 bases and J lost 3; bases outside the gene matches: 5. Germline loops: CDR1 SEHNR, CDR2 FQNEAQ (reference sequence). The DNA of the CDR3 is TGTGCCAGCAGCCCGCGGGACAGGGACTACGAGCAGTACTTC. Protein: CASSPRDRDYEQYF.

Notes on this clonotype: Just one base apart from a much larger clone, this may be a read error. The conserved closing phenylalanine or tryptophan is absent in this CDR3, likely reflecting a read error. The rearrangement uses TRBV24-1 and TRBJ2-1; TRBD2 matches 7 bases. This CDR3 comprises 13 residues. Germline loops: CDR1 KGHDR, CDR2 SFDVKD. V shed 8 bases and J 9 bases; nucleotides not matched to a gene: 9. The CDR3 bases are TGTGCCACCAACCAAGCGGGATATGGTGAGCAGTTCTCC. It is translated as CATNQAGYGEQFS.

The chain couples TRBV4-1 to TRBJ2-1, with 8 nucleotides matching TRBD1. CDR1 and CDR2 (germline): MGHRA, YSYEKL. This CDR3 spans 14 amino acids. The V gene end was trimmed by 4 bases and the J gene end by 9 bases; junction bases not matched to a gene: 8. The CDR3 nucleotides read TGCGCCAGCAGCCGCCCGACAGGGGACGCTGAGCAGTTCTTC. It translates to CASSRPTGDAEQFF.

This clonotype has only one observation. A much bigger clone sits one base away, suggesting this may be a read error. This CDR3 reads CGVEGQGETDTQYF. The DNA of the CDR3 is TGCGGCGTTGAAGGGCAGGGTGAAACAGATACGCAGTATTTT. The V call is TRBV29-1, the J call TRBJ2-3; possible D gene TRBD1, 5 bases. The germline CDR1 and CDR2 sequences are SQVTM and ANQGSEA. The CDR3 sequence is 14 residues long.

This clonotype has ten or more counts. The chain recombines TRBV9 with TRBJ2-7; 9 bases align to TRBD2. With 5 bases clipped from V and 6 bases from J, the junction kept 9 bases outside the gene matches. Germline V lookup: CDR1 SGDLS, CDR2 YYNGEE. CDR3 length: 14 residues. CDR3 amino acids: CASSVGSGGAEQYF. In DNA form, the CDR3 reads TGTGCCAGCAGTGTTGGTAGCGGGGGTGCCGAGCAGTACTTC. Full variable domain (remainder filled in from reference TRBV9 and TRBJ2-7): DSGVTQTPKHLITATGQRVTLRCSPRSGDLSVYWYQQSLDQGLQFLIQYYNGEERAKGNILERFSAQQFPDLHSELNLSSLELGDSALYFCASSVGSGGAEQYFGPGTRLTVT.

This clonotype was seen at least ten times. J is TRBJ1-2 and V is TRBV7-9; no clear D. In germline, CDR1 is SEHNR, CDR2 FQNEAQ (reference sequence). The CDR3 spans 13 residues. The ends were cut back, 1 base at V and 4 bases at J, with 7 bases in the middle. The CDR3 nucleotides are TGTGCCAGCAGCTTAGTTGAATTCTATGGCTACACCTTC. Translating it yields CASSLVEFYGYTF.

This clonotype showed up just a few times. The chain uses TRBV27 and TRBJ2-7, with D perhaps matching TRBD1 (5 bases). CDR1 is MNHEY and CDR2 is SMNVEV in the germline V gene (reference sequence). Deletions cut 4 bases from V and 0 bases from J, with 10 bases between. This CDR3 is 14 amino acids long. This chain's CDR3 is CASSYRQSSYEQYF. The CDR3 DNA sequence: TGTGCCAGCAGTTATCGACAGAGCTCCTACGAGCAGTACTTC.

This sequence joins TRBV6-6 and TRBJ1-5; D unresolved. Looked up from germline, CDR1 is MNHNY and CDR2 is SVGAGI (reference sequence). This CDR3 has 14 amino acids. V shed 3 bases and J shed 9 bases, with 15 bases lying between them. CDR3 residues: CASSYFIGDRPQHF. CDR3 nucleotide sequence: TGTGCCAGCAGTTATTTTATCGGGGATCGGCCCCAGCATTTT.

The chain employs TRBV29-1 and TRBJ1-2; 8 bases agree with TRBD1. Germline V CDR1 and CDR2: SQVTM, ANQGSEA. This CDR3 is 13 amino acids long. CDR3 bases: TGCAACGGCGAGACAGGGGAGAACTATGGCTACACCTTC. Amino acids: CNGETGENYGYTF.

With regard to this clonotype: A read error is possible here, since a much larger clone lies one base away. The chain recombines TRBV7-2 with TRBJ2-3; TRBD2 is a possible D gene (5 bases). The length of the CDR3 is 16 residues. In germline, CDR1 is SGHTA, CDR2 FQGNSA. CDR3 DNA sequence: TGTGCCAGCACCCACCAGTTAGCGCCCAGCACAGATTCGCAGTATTTT. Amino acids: CASTHQLAPSTDSQYF.